Below are 18 T cell receptor beta chains sequenced from a single sample in a study of T cell responses to AZD1222 COVID-19 vaccine. The table came from immunoSEQ multiplex PCR; TCRdb's copy has only in-frame clones and leaves some out. The data contain approximately 92,000 clones, about nine tenths of them singletons. The sample in question was peripheral blood, obtained on day 0 of AZD1222 vaccination. All receptors come from an adult in good health.

The chain links TRBV18 to TRBJ2-1, with D tentatively TRBD1 (5 bases). The CDR3 runs 14 residues. V lost 3 bases to trimming and J lost 8 bases, with 14 bases between them. Germline CDR1 reads KGHSH; CDR2 reads LQKENI. The DNA for the CDR3 is TGTGCCAGCTCACCTCTCGCCCAGGGTTATGAGCAGTTCTTC. Its protein product is CASSPLAQGYEQFF.

V is TRBV6-5 and J is TRBJ2-3, with D possibly being TRBD1 (7 bases). The V gene's germline CDR1 is MNHEY and CDR2 SVGAGI. Trimming took 5 bases from V and 8 from J, leaving 20 bases between them. The CDR3 runs 15 residues. CDR3 in amino acids: CASSPMLGQGGTQYF. CDR3 DNA sequence: TGTGCCAGCAGTCCCATGTTGGGGCAGGGGGGTACGCAGTATTTT.

This clone occurred a few times. CDR3 sequence: CAWSVGLRGAFF. CDR3 in DNA: TGTGCCTGGAGTGTAGGTTTGAGGGGAGCTTTCTTT. This chain joins TRBV30 and TRBJ1-1; D might be TRBD1 (5 bases). CDR3 length: 12 amino acids. Germline loops: CDR1 GTSNPN, CDR2 SVGIG (reference sequence). Between the trimmed V and J ends, which lost 0 bases and 10 bases, there was a span of 12 bases.

This clone was counted only a few times. The chain carries TRBV10-3 and TRBJ1-4; 7 positions agree with TRBD1. Losses at the gene ends were 3 bases for V and 0 bases for J; bases not matched to a gene: 10. Germline V gene data show CDR1 as ENHRY and CDR2 as SYGVKD. The CDR3 consists of 18 residues. The CDR3: CAISDPDRPPATNEKLFF. CDR3 nucleotide sequence: TGTGCCATCAGTGACCCGGACAGGCCCCCTGCAACTAATGAAAAACTGTTTTTT.

The chain couples TRBV28 to TRBJ1-2, with TRBD1 identical over 7 bases. CDR1 and CDR2 from the germline V gene are MDHEN and SYDVKM. V lost 7 bases and J lost 6; bases outside the gene matches: 8. CDR3 length equals 13 residues. CDR3 bases: TGTGCCAGCACTGAAGGGGGCCGGAATGGCTACACCTTC. It translates to CASTEGGRNGYTF.

CDR3 nucleotide sequence: TGTGCCAGCAGCACCCTGGGAAACACCATATATTTT. As protein: CASSTLGNTIYF. V usage is TRBV7-2 and J usage is TRBJ1-3; D not certain. Germline lookup yields CDR1 SGHTA and CDR2 FQGNSA. The germline V and J ends were trimmed by 5 bases and 4 bases, with 6 bases remaining between them. The CDR3 contains 12 residues. The variable domain in full, completed from reference TRBV7-2 and TRBJ1-3, reads GAGVSQSPSNKVTEKGKDVELRCDPISGHTALYWYRQSLGQGLEFLIYFQGNSAPDKSGLPSDRFSAERTGGSVSTLTIQRTQQEDSAVYLCASSTLGNTIYFGEGSWLTVV.

The CDR3 DNA is TGTGCCAGCAGTCAACAGGGGTTGGGCAATCAGCCCCAGCATTTT. The encoded protein is CASSQQGLGNQPQHF. This chain links TRBV5-5 with TRBJ1-5; the match to TRBD1 covers 7 bases. The CDR3 has 15 amino acids. Germline V gives CDR1 SGHKS, CDR2 YYEKEE (reference sequence). The junction had 7 bases not matched to a gene; V was cut back by 5 bases and J by 2 bases. Using reference TRBV5-5 and TRBJ1-5 for the parts outside the CDR3, the full variable domain is DAGVTQSPTHLIKTRGQQVTLRCSPISGHKSVSWYQQVLGQGPQFIFQYYEKEERGRGNFPDRFSARQFPNYSSELNVNALLLGDSALYLCASSQQGLGNQPQHFGDGTRLSIL.

V usage is TRBV27 and J usage is TRBJ1-2; 7 bases are a match to TRBD1. Germline CDR1 is MNHEY and CDR2 is SMNVEV (reference sequence). The CDR3 has 14 residues. J gave up 7 bases and V 0 bases, and 5 bases lay outside the gene matches. The chain's CDR3 is CASSLSTTGAGYTF. CDR3 nucleotide sequence: TGTGCCAGCAGTTTATCTACCACAGGGGCTGGCTACACCTTC.

The count of this clone is one. The chain couples TRBV6-5 to TRBJ2-7; no reliable D call. Germline V lookup: CDR1 MNHEY, CDR2 SVGAGI. The CDR3 has 14 residues. Trimming left V 5 bases short and J 4 bases short, with 15 bases between. The CDR3 DNA follows: TGTGCCAGCAGTACCGAACGGAGTGGATACGAGCAGTACTTC. Translating gives CASSTERSGYEQYF.

The chain links TRBV6-5 to TRBJ1-5; 8 bases line up with TRBD1. The CDR3 is made up of 13 amino acids. V dropped 6 bases and J dropped 6; count of bases not matched to a gene: 4. The germline V gene encodes CDR1 MNHEY and CDR2 SVGAGI. DNA for the CDR3: TGTGCCAGCAGAGGACAGGGTGGTCAGCCCCAGCATTTT. This translates into CASRGQGGQPQHF.

The V and J genes are TRBV10-3 and TRBJ1-1, with 7 bases fitting TRBD1. The trim removed 8 bases at V and 5 bases at J, leaving 8 bases unmatched. This CDR3 contains 13 residues. Germline V gene sequence: CDR1 ENHRY, CDR2 SYGVKD. In DNA, the CDR3 is TGTGCCATCCAGGGGGTCACTGGGACTGAAGCTTTCTTT. Amino acid sequence: CAIQGVTGTEAFF.

This clone occurred once. V is TRBV6-2 or TRBV6-3 and J is TRBJ1-1, with D possibly TRBD1 on 6 matching bases. Germline V gives CDR1 MNHEY, CDR2 SVGEGT. CDR3 length: 16 residues. The germline V and J ends were trimmed by 0 bases and 0 bases, with 11 bases remaining between them. CDR3 amino acids: CASSYSFGGLNTEAFF. DNA of the CDR3: TGTGCCAGCAGTTACTCGTTTGGGGGCCTGAACACTGAAGCTTTCTTT.

The J gene is TRBJ1-1, the V gene TRBV6-2 or TRBV6-3; 10 bases fit TRBD1. The germline V gene encodes CDR1 MNHEY and CDR2 SVGEGT. The V gene end was trimmed by 2 bases and the J gene end by 4 bases; junction bases not matched to a gene: 16. The length of the CDR3 is 19 residues. The DNA of the CDR3 is TGTGCCAGCAGTTACGACCCAGGAGGACAGGGGGTATGGCGCACTGAAGCTTTCTTT. This encodes CASSYDPGGQGVWRTEAFF.

This rearrangement joins TRBV6-2 or TRBV6-3 to TRBJ1-1; D might be TRBD1 (6 bases). Germline CDR1 MNHEY, CDR2 SVGEGT. The CDR3 runs to 13 residues. V lost 2 bases and J lost 3, with 7 bases in between. Here the CDR3 reads CASSYRGYTEAFF. CDR3 coding DNA: TGTGCCAGCAGTTACAGGGGGTACACTGAAGCTTTCTTT.

The chain links TRBV3-1 (or the pseudogene TRBV3-2) to TRBJ1-2, with TRBD1 identical over 7 bases. CDR3 length equals 15 residues. V trimming: 4 bases; J trimming: 0 bases; junction bases outside the gene matches: 5. CDR1 and CDR2 from the germline V gene are LGHDT and YNNKEL (reference sequence). Written as DNA, the CDR3 is TGTGCCAGCAGCCTTCGACAGGGCTCTAACTATGGCTACACCTTC. It is translated as CASSLRQGSNYGYTF.

The chain joins TRBV7-2 to TRBJ1-6; the D gene is possibly TRBD1 (6 bases). The CDR3 runs 14 residues. CDR1 and CDR2 (germline): SGHTA, FQGNSA. V lost 5 bases and J lost 6, with 11 bases in between. The CDR3 nucleotides read TGTGCCAGCAGCCGCGACAGGACTAATTCACCCCTCCACTTT. This encodes CASSRDRTNSPLHF.

The V and J genes are TRBV5-1 and TRBJ1-5; D uncertain. Per the germline V gene, CDR1 is SGHRS and CDR2 is YFSETQ. V gave up 0 bases and J gave up 7 bases, with 11 bases separating them. This CDR3 comprises 14 residues. This chain's CDR3 is CASSLAPNGQPQHF. For the CDR3, the DNA is TGCGCCAGCAGCTTGGCCCCCAACGGGCAGCCCCAGCATTTT. The full variable domain, completed using reference TRBV5-1 and TRBJ1-5, is KAGVTQTPRYLIKTRGQQVTLSCSPISGHRSVSWYQQTPGQGLQFLFEYFSETQRNKGNFPGRFSGRQFSNSRSEMNVSTLELGDSALYLCASSLAPNGQPQHFGDGTRLSIL.

V usage is TRBV10-3 and J usage is TRBJ2-7; 10 positions match TRBD2. J was trimmed by 3 bases and V by 6 bases; bases with no gene match: 5. The CDR3 is 14 amino acids. CDR1 and CDR2 from the germline V gene are ENHRY and SYGVKD. The CDR3 reads CAIRNGLADYEQYF. In DNA, the CDR3 is TGTGCCATCAGGAATGGACTAGCGGACTACGAGCAGTACTTC.